This passage covers 25 T cell receptor beta chains from one sample sequenced in a study of beta chain features in type 1 diabetes. Expressed TCRB transcripts got sequenced, as all isolated RNA was reverse transcribed. TCRdb's table, derived via immunoSEQ multiplex PCR, lists solely in-frame clones and lacks some. The sample contains about 470,000 clones, approximately 30% of which appear only once. The material sequenced was naive CD4+ T cells from blood. Source of these receptors: a man in his late teens or twenties in good health.

This clone has more than one count but fewer than ten. The rearrangement links TRBV15 to TRBJ2-4; no clear D gene. Germline loops: CDR1 LNHNV, CDR2 YYDKDF (reference sequence). With 2 bases removed from V and 1 base from J, the gap between germline ends came to 12 bases. The CDR3 covers 16 residues. The CDR3 protein is CATSRRQPLAKNIQYF. As DNA, the CDR3 is TGTGCCACCAGCAGAAGGCAACCATTGGCCAAAAACATTCAGTACTTC. Using reference TRBV15 and TRBJ2-4 for the parts outside the CDR3, the full variable domain is DAMVIQNPRYQVTQFGKPVTLSCSQTLNHNVMYWYQQKSSQAPKLLFHYYDKDFNNEADTPDNFQSRRPNTSFCFLDIRSPGLGDTAMYLCATSRRQPLAKNIQYFGAGTRLSVL.

A few counts support this clone. The V and J genes are TRBV30 and TRBJ2-7, with D possibly being TRBD1 or TRBD2 (5 bases each). This CDR3 contains 12 residues. V lost 3 bases and J 6 bases, leaving 12 bases between the germline ends. The germline V gene has CDR1 GTSNPN and CDR2 SVGIG (reference sequence). The CDR3 sequence: CAWSASGTEQYF. CDR3 bases: TGTGCCTGGAGCGCCTCGGGGACCGAGCAGTACTTC.

The sample holds one count of this clone. This chain joins TRBV7-2 and TRBJ1-5, with D perhaps TRBD1 (6 bases). The CDR3 loop spans 16 amino acids. The V end was cut by 4 bases, the J end by 1 base, with 14 bases between. Per the germline V gene, CDR1 is SGHTA and CDR2 is FQGNSA. In DNA form, the CDR3 reads TGTGCCAGCAGCTCCGGGACATTAGAGAGCAATCAGCCCCAGCATTTT. This sequence encodes CASSSGTLESNQPQHF.

This clone was picked up one time. The genes are TRBV14 and TRBJ2-7; D unclear. V was cut by 1 base and J by 4 bases, with 11 bases left in between. CDR3 length: 14 residues. Germline assignment: CDR1 SGHDN and CDR2 FVKESK. CDR3 protein: CASSQGRIIYEQYF. The CDR3 DNA follows: TGTGCCAGCAGCCAAGGGCGGATAATTTACGAGCAGTACTTC.

This chain uses TRBV29-1 with TRBJ2-1; D is ambiguous. Germline-derived CDR1 and CDR2 are SQVTM and ANQGSEA. CDR3 length equals 11 residues. Here the CDR3 reads CSSGSYNEQFF. CDR3 nucleotide sequence: TGCAGTTCGGGCTCCTACAATGAGCAGTTCTTC.

V is TRBV15 and J is TRBJ2-1, with D possibly being TRBD1 (6 bases). CDR3 length equals 16 residues. CDR1 LNHNV and CDR2 YYDKDF come from the germline V gene (reference sequence). Trimming stripped 0 bases from V and 4 bases from J, with 13 bases between. This CDR3 is CATSRDLTGTYNEQFF. CDR3 sequence (DNA): TGTGCCACCAGCAGAGATTTGACAGGCACGTACAATGAGCAGTTCTTC.

This rearrangement joins TRBV5-1 to TRBJ1-1; D remains ambiguous. The CDR3 is 15 amino acids. V was pared by 1 base and J by 2 bases, with 12 bases between. Looked up from germline, CDR1 is SGHRS and CDR2 is YFSETQ. The CDR3 bases are TGCGCCAGCAGCTTGCTAGGCCAGTCCAACACTGAAGCTTTCTTT. Encoded protein: CASSLLGQSNTEAFF.

The rearrangement links TRBV19 to TRBJ2-5; D could derive from TRBD1 or TRBD2 (5 bases each). From germline, CDR1 is LNHDA and CDR2 SQIVND (reference sequence). Trimming took off 5 bases at V and 3 bases at J, with 19 bases between the two ends. CDR3 size: 16 residues. CDR3 sequence: CASSARRVLREETQYF. The DNA for the CDR3 is TGTGCCAGTAGTGCACGGCGGGTCCTCAGGGAAGAGACCCAGTACTTC.

In this sample, this clone turned up a few times. This rearrangement joins TRBV29-1 to TRBJ1-2; D might be TRBD1 (5 bases). The CDR3 has 13 residues. V was pared by 6 bases and J by 4 bases, with 15 bases between. Germline V gives CDR1 SQVTM, CDR2 ANQGSEA. CDR3 region: CSVAWTGGYGYTF. CDR3 in DNA: TGCAGCGTCGCTTGGACGGGGGGCTATGGCTACACCTTC. Combining the CDR3 with reference TRBV29-1 and TRBJ1-2 gives the whole variable domain SAVISQKPSRDICQRGTSLTIQCQVDSQVTMMFWYRQQPGQSLTLIATANQGSEATYESGFVIDKFPISRPNLTFSTLTVSNMSPEDSSIYLCSVAWTGGYGYTFGSGTRLTVV.

This clone was detected only a few times. The chain employs TRBV5-1 and TRBJ2-7; TRBD1 matches 7 bases. The CDR3 length is 14 residues. Germline V CDR1 and CDR2: SGHRS, YFSETQ. V was pared by 3 bases and J by 2 bases, with 5 bases of the junction left unmatched. The CDR3 loop is CASSSGQPAYEQYF. In nucleotides, the CDR3 is TGCGCCAGCAGCTCGGGACAGCCAGCCTACGAGCAGTACTTC. The entire variable domain, with the rest obtained from reference TRBV5-1 and TRBJ2-7, is as follows: KAGVTQTPRYLIKTRGQQVTLSCSPISGHRSVSWYQQTPGQGLQFLFEYFSETQRNKGNFPGRFSGRQFSNSRSEMNVSTLELGDSALYLCASSSGQPAYEQYFGPGTRLTVT.

V and J are TRBV10-3 and TRBJ1-2; the match to TRBD1 covers 8 bases. The CDR3 is 14 amino acids. Trimming cost V 4 bases and J 0 bases; bases outside gene matches: 1. Per germline, CDR1 ENHRY and CDR2 SYGVKD. The CDR3 DNA sequence: TGTGCCATCAGTGCACAGGGGGCTAACTATGGCTACACCTTC. Translating it yields CAISAQGANYGYTF.

This clone occurred a few times. The chain combines TRBV25-1 with TRBJ2-7; D uncertain. Germline CDR1 is MGHDK and CDR2 is SYGVNS. The V end was cut by 6 bases, the J end by 3 bases, with 18 bases between. This CDR3 comprises 15 residues. This CDR3 reads CASRPDGSSGYEQYF. The CDR3 nucleotides read TGTGCCAGCAGGCCGGACGGATCATCGGGCTACGAGCAGTACTTC.

The chain is built from TRBV29-1 and TRBJ2-2; D remains unclear. V gave up 5 bases and J gave up 0 bases, with 7 bases separating them. Germline CDR1 and CDR2: SQVTM and ANQGSEA. The CDR3 totals 13 residues. DNA for the CDR3: TGCAGCGTTTCCCAGGCGAACACCGGGGAGCTGTTTTTT. Its translation is CSVSQANTGELFF.

This chain connects TRBV30 to TRBJ2-7, with D possibly being TRBD1 or TRBD2 (5 bases each). Trimming removed 0 bases at V and 9 bases at J, with 15 bases between. The CDR3 has 13 amino acids. Germline assignment: CDR1 GTSNPN and CDR2 SVGIG (reference sequence). The CDR3 nucleotides are TGTGCCTGGAGTGTAACCCTCGGGACGGGGCAGTACTTC. It codes for CAWSVTLGTGQYF.

V and J are TRBV29-1 and TRBJ1-2, with 8 nucleotides matching TRBD1. The CDR3 is made up of 14 amino acids. CDR1 is SQVTM and CDR2 is ANQGSEA in the germline V gene. V lost 8 bases to trimming and J lost 1 base; unmatched junction nucleotides: 9. CDR3 in DNA: TGCAGCCACTCCGGACAGGGTATTAACTATGGCTACACCTTC. It encodes CSHSGQGINYGYTF.

The chain employs TRBV7-7 and TRBJ2-5, with TRBD1 matching over 7 bases. Germline V gives CDR1 SSHAT, CDR2 FNYEAQ (reference sequence). The CDR3 has 15 amino acids. V trimming: 0 bases; J trimming: 2 bases; junction bases outside the gene matches: 3. CDR3 nucleotide sequence: TGTGCCAGCAGCTTAGCGGGGACAGAACAAGAGACCCAGTACTTC. This encodes CASSLAGTEQETQYF.

There are a few counts of this clone. The chain combines TRBV29-1 with TRBJ2-1; no firm D call. The germline V gene has CDR1 SQVTM and CDR2 ANQGSEA. There are 11 residues in the CDR3. V was pared by 3 bases and J by 3 bases, with 3 bases between. CDR3 in amino acids: CSVEDYNEQFF. Written as DNA, the CDR3 is TGCAGCGTTGAGGACTACAATGAGCAGTTCTTC.

The V and J genes are TRBV7-8 and TRBJ2-7, with D tentatively TRBD1 (6 bases). Trimming took 5 bases from V and 1 from J, leaving 12 bases between them. The CDR3 is 14 residues long. In germline, CDR1 is SGHVS, CDR2 FQNEAQ. DNA for the CDR3: TGTGCCAGCAGCGCCTGGACAGAATCCTACGAGCAGTACTTC. As protein: CASSAWTESYEQYF.

To note about this clone: At the DNA level, this CDR3 is encoded by other sequences in the same sample as well. The chain combines TRBV9 with TRBJ2-6; D is unclear. The V and J ends lost 0 bases and 0 bases respectively, with 4 bases between them. The length of the CDR3 is 15 residues. The germline V gene has CDR1 SGDLS and CDR2 YYNGEE. In DNA form, the CDR3 reads TGTGCCAGCAGCGTAGGTGGCTCTGGGGCCAACGTCCTGACTTTC. The encoded protein is CASSVGGSGANVLTF.

This clone was counted a few times. The junction shows a germline mismatch at one end, possibly a read error. The gene calls are TRBV2 and TRBJ2-3; TRBD1 might be the D (7 bases). Germline-derived CDR1 and CDR2 are SNHLY and FYNNEI. The CDR3 sequence is 12 residues long. The CDR3 reads CASTRRGAIMDF. Here the CDR3 DNA reads TGTGCCAGCACCCGCAGGGGGGCCATAATGGATTTT.

The DNA of the CDR3 is TGTGCCAGCAGGGCGACAGGGTTCCGAGAGCAGTTCTTC. It translates to CASRATGFREQFF. The rearrangement links TRBV13 to TRBJ2-1; 7 bases agree with TRBD1. The V segment lost 6 bases and the J segment 10 bases; nucleotides outside the gene matches: 9. In germline, CDR1 is PRHDT, CDR2 FYEKMQ (reference sequence). CDR3 length: 13 residues.

V and J are TRBV14 and TRBJ2-1; D possibly uses TRBD1 or TRBD2 (5 bases each). Trimming shortened V by 5 bases and J by 4 bases, and 9 bases separated the two germline ends. The CDR3 sequence is 13 residues long. Germline V gene sequence: CDR1 SGHDN, CDR2 FVKESK. The CDR3 nucleotides read TGTGCCAGCAGCTGGGACCGATACAATGAGCAGTTCTTC. As protein: CASSWDRYNEQFF.

The chain joins TRBV7-9 to TRBJ2-5; tentatively, D is TRBD1 (5 bases). Germline V gene sequence: CDR1 SEHNR, CDR2 FQNEAQ (reference sequence). Trimming pared 1 base from V and 8 bases from J, leaving 14 bases between. The CDR3 is 14 residues long. Here the CDR3 reads CASSLVGATGTQYF. The CDR3 bases are TGTGCCAGCAGCTTAGTTGGGGCCACAGGAACCCAGTACTTC.

This chain connects TRBV30 to TRBJ1-5; D perhaps matches TRBD1 (6 bases). The CDR3 length is 15 residues. Germline V gene data show CDR1 as GTSNPN and CDR2 as SVGIG (reference sequence). V was pared by 0 bases and J by 7 bases, with 16 bases between. The CDR3: CAWSVFGRGPQPQHF. CDR3 DNA: TGTGCCTGGAGTGTATTTGGCAGGGGTCCCCAGCCCCAGCATTTT.

This clone was observed a handful of times. The chain carries TRBV7-2 and TRBJ1-2; no firm D call. Trimming cost V 1 base and J 6 bases, with 15 bases left between them. Germline V CDR1 and CDR2: SGHTA, FQGNSA. This CDR3 has 15 amino acids. The CDR3 DNA reads as TGTGCCAGCAGCTTAGAAAGGCCACCTCCCCATGGCTACACCTTC. Translation: CASSLERPPPHGYTF.